This T cell receptor beta chain was profiled in a study of early T cells in non-severe SARS-CoV-2 infection. Study context: Sequencing targeted bulk RNA from unsorted whole blood, leaving chains unpaired.

There are 15 residues in the CDR3. Looked up from germline, CDR1 is MNHEY and CDR2 is SMNVEV (reference sequence). V was clipped by 6 bases and J by 0 bases, with 15 bases between them. Unique molecular identifiers were attached to individual cDNA molecules. Via MiXCR, TCRdb re-called the 5' RACE reads, giving one row per CDR3 protein. Of approximately 71,000 distinct CDR3 sequences in the sample, roughly an eighth were seen once. There are a few counts of this clonotype. Its antigen is currently unknown. Study-level points and caveats: In VDJdb matching, anti-spike CD8 responses were favored while private and CD4 specificities went missing.

The sequencing input was whole blood. The J gene is TRBJ2-7, the V gene TRBV27; tentative D call: TRBD1 (6 bases). The source is an adult who was a healthcare worker with PCR-confirmed SARS-CoV-2 infection or an uninfected control (not recorded which). The DNA for the CDR3 is TGTGCCAGCAGGACGGACAGTTTGAGCTCCTACGAGCAGTACTTC. This sequence encodes CASRTDSLSSYEQYF.